This TCR beta chain was sequenced in a study of beta chain features in type 1 diabetes. Every bit of the isolated RNA underwent reverse transcription, so sequencing read expressed TCRB transcripts. The table came from immunoSEQ multiplex PCR; TCRdb's copy has only in-frame clones and leaves some out. This repertoire shows roughly 400,000 clones, 8.5% to 10% found once; its top ten account for over 0.45%. Broader study findings: Naive, central memory and regulatory TCRB repertoires appeared more similar among patients than healthy donors. Type 1 diabetes patients showed a moderate but significant shortening of TCRB CDR3s in all four CD4+ subsets.

This clone appeared a few times. Its antigen is still unknown. Deletions cut 1 base from V and 6 bases from J, with 12 bases between. CDR1 and CDR2 from the germline V gene are SGHVT and SQSDAQ. This CDR3 has 15 residues. Sequenced sample: central memory CD4+ T cells from blood. The gene calls are TRBV7-4 and TRBJ2-2; unclear D gene. This sequence was found in a man aged 25-45 years with type 1 diabetes. CDR3 residues: CASSLDSGFAGELFF. The CDR3 DNA reads TGTGCCAGCAGCTTAGACAGTGGTTTCGCCGGGGAGCTGTTTTTT.